This passage covers 17 T cell receptor beta chains from one sample sequenced in a study of OX40 agonist ivuxolimab in advanced cancers. The protocol was immunoSEQ multiplex PCR, while the TCRdb copy is restricted to in-frame clones and leaves out a portion. The sample contains around 30,000 clones, roughly 86% of which appear only once. Sequencing used CD4+ or CD8+ T cells sorted from blood, obtained in a trial of the OX40 agonist ivuxolimab. The origin of the receptors is an adult with an advanced solid tumor such as melanoma, head and neck, liver or kidney cancer.

V usage is TRBV7-4 and J usage is TRBJ2-1; D uncertain. Deletions cut 5 bases from V and 5 bases from J, with 13 bases between. CDR1 is SGHVT, CDR2 SQSDAQ, per germline. This CDR3 is built from 14 residues. CDR3 amino acids: CASSVEGLNNEQFF. For the CDR3, the DNA is TGTGCCAGCAGCGTAGAAGGCCTAAACAATGAGCAGTTCTTC.

The genes are TRBV4-2 and TRBJ1-4; a weak D match, TRBD1 (5 bases). V dropped 1 base and J dropped 11 bases, with 14 bases sitting between them. The CDR3 covers 14 residues. In germline, CDR1 is LGHNA, CDR2 YNFKEQ. For the CDR3, the DNA is TGTGCCAGCAGCCAAGGTACCCAGGGAACTAAACTGTTTTTT. Its protein product is CASSQGTQGTKLFF.

This clone was seen more than once but under ten times. The chain joins TRBV7-9 to TRBJ1-3; D is undetermined. The CDR3 totals 14 residues. Per germline, CDR1 SEHNR and CDR2 FQNEAQ (reference sequence). Trimming left V 3 bases short and J 0 bases short, with 6 bases between. The DNA of the CDR3 is TGTGCCAGCAGCTTGGGAGTCTCTGGAAACACCATATATTTT. As protein: CASSLGVSGNTIYF. The full variable domain, rest sourced from reference TRBV7-9 and TRBJ1-3, is DTGVSQNPRHKITKRGQNVTFRCDPISEHNRLYWYRQTLGQGPEFLTYFQNEAQLEKSRLLSDRFSAERPKGSFSTLEIQRTEQGDSAMYLCASSLGVSGNTIYFGEGSWLTVV.

This clone is categorized as medium-sized (0.01 to 0.1%). The chain links TRBV28 to TRBJ1-4, with TRBD1 as a possible D gene (5 bases). CDR3 length: 14 residues. Germline V gene data show CDR1 as MDHEN and CDR2 as SYDVKM. The V gene lost 5 bases and the J gene lost 6 bases, with 13 bases spanning the gap. CDR3 amino acids: CASSHRDGYEKLFF. CDR3 bases: TGTGCCAGCAGTCACCGGGACGGTTATGAAAAACTGTTTTTT.

The chain joins TRBV2 to TRBJ1-1; D uncertain. This CDR3 region has 11 residues. In germline, CDR1 is SNHLY, CDR2 FYNNEI. With 8 bases removed from V and 9 bases from J, the gap between germline ends came to 13 bases. The CDR3 reads CASSQNPKAFF. CDR3 in DNA: TGTGCCAGCTCCCAGAACCCCAAAGCTTTCTTT.

This chain's CDR3 is CASSQRDSTGDTQYF. The CDR3, as DNA: TGCGCCAGCAGCCAACGGGACTCCACGGGAGATACGCAGTATTTT. This sequence joins TRBV4-1 and TRBJ2-3; the D gene is possibly TRBD2 (6 bases). Per the germline V gene, CDR1 is MGHRA and CDR2 is YSYEKL. CDR3 length: 15 residues. V dropped 2 bases and J dropped 5 bases, with 14 bases sitting between them.

J is TRBJ1-6 and V is TRBV6-4; D is possibly TRBD1 (5 bases). The CDR3 runs to 15 residues. Germline CDR1 MRHNA, CDR2 SNTAGT. The V and J ends lost 3 bases and 8 bases respectively, with 14 bases between them. The CDR3 loop reads CASSETDLGDSPLHF. The CDR3 DNA is TGTGCCAGCAGTGAGACAGACCTCGGGGATTCACCCCTCCACTTT.

J is TRBJ2-7 and V is TRBV5-4; D is ambiguous. This CDR3 is 15 amino acids long. Germline V lookup: CDR1 SGHNT, CDR2 YYREEE (reference sequence). V gave up 3 bases and J gave up 2 bases, with 15 bases separating them. The CDR3: CASSSTRDTTYEQYF. The CDR3, as DNA: TGTGCCAGCAGCTCTACCAGAGACACCACCTACGAGCAGTACTTC.

V gene TRBV11-2 combines with J gene TRBJ2-7, with D tentatively TRBD1 or TRBD2 (5 bases each). This CDR3 contains 16 residues. The germline CDR1 and CDR2 sequences are SGHAT and FQNNGV. Trimming took off 5 bases at V and 3 bases at J, with 20 bases between the two ends. Here the CDR3 reads CASSPSHRDGDYEQYF. In nucleotides, the CDR3 is TGTGCCAGCAGCCCCTCCCACCGGGACGGGGACTACGAGCAGTACTTC.

This chain links TRBV11-2 with TRBJ2-5, with a possible D match to TRBD2 (5 bases). The V end lost 5 bases, the J end lost 3 bases, and 10 bases lay between the germline ends. In germline, CDR1 is SGHAT, CDR2 FQNNGV. This CDR3 is built from 13 residues. CDR3 region: CASSPDGEETQYF. The CDR3 DNA follows: TGTGCCAGCAGCCCGGACGGGGAAGAGACCCAGTACTTC.

This rearrangement joins TRBV11-1 to TRBJ1-4; tentative D call: TRBD1 (6 bases). V was pared by 5 bases and J by 10 bases, with 14 bases between. Germline CDR1 SGHAT, CDR2 FQDESV (reference sequence). The CDR3 totals 13 residues. The CDR3 sequence is CASSAGTSGKLFF. CDR3 bases: TGTGCCAGCAGCGCCGGGACAAGCGGAAAACTGTTTTTT.

The J gene is TRBJ2-1, the V gene TRBV5-1; D is possibly TRBD2 (6 bases). The CDR3 covers 14 residues. The V end was cut by 4 bases, the J end by 5 bases, with 13 bases between. Germline CDR1 and CDR2: SGHRS and YFSETQ. CDR3 sequence reads: CASSRRTGDNEQFF. Written as DNA, the CDR3 is TGCGCCAGCAGCCGTAGAACGGGGGACAATGAGCAGTTCTTC.

The chain combines TRBV27 with TRBJ1-2, with a tentative D call TRBD1 (6 bases). Germline V lookup: CDR1 MNHEY, CDR2 SMNVEV (reference sequence). V gave up 2 bases and J gave up 5 bases, with 12 bases separating them. This CDR3 has 14 amino acids. DNA of the CDR3: TGTGCCAGCAGTTTACGGGCAGGGGCTTATGGCTACACCTTC. Translating it yields CASSLRAGAYGYTF.

This clone has a handful of counts. This chain joins TRBV4-1 and TRBJ2-3, with D unclear. CDR1 MGHRA and CDR2 YSYEKL come from the germline V gene. V was cut by 4 bases and J by 2 bases, with 7 bases left in between. The CDR3 has 13 residues. As DNA, the CDR3 is TGCGCCAGCAGCCCAGGCACCACAGATACGCAGTATTTT. This sequence encodes CASSPGTTDTQYF.

The chain has TRBV7-3 and TRBJ2-2, with D unclear. Germline V CDR1 and CDR2: SGHTA, FQGTGA. The CDR3 is 12 amino acids. Trimming removed 2 bases at V and 5 bases at J, with 3 bases between. The CDR3 nucleotides are TGTGCCAGCAGCTTAGGAACCGGGGAGCTGTTTTTT. It codes for CASSLGTGELFF.

The chain joins TRBV7-9 to TRBJ1-2; 7 bases fit TRBD1. CDR1 and CDR2 (germline): SEHNR, FQNEAQ (reference sequence). Germline trimming cut 5 bases from V and 4 bases from J; bases unmatched to any gene: 10. CDR3 length: 15 residues. The CDR3 DNA reads TGTGCCAGCAGCCGTGACAGGGCCGCTACCTATGGCTACACCTTC. Translating gives CASSRDRAATYGYTF. The full variable domain, rest sourced from reference TRBV7-9 and TRBJ1-2, is DTGVSQNPRHKITKRGQNVTFRCDPISEHNRLYWYRQTLGQGPEFLTYFQNEAQLEKSRLLSDRFSAERPKGSFSTLEIQRTEQGDSAMYLCASSRDRAATYGYTFGSGTRLTVV.

The V gene is TRBV5-1, the J gene TRBJ2-7; 8 bases match TRBD1. Germline-derived CDR1 and CDR2 are SGHRS and YFSETQ. The CDR3 sequence is 13 residues long. The V and J ends lost 3 bases and 3 bases, in that order; junction bases with no gene match: 2. This CDR3 is CASSWDRLYEQYF. The CDR3 bases are TGCGCCAGCAGCTGGGACAGGCTCTACGAGCAGTACTTC.